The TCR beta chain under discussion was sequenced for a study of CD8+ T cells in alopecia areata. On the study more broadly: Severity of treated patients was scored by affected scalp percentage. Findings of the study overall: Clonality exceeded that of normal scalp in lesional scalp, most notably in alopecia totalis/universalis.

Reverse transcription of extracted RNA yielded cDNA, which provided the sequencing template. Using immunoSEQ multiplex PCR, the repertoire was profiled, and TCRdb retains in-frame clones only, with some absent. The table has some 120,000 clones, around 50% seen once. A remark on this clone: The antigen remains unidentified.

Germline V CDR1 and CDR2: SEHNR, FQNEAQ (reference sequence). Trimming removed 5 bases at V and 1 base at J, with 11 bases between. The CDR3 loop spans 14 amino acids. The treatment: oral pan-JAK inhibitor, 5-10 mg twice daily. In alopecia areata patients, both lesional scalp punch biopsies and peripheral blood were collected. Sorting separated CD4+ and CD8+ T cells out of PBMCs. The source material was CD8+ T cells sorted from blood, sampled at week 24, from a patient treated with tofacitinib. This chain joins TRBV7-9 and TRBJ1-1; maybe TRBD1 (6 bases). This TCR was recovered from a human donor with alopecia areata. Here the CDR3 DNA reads TGTGCCAGCAGCCACTCGGGACAGAACACTGAAGCTTTCTTT. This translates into CASSHSGQNTEAFF.